This T cell receptor beta chain was obtained from a study of PD-L1 blockade in urothelial cancer. Overall study: Timepoints chosen for blood analysis were 3 weeks (second dose) and 6 weeks after treatment start. There were a median of about 150,000 T cells in blood samples. Findings and limits, study-wide: Pretreatment blood TCR clonality under the median forecast improved survival.

The V end was cut by 1 base, the J end by 8 bases, with 15 bases between. This CDR3 region has 14 residues. Germline CDR1 is SNHLY and CDR2 is FYNNEI. Time point reported: pretreatment peripheral blood. Each patient gave between 1 and 8 samples of peripheral blood mononuclear cells, which were collected pretreatment and during treatment. On this clone: Its antigen remains unknown.

The method was immunoSEQ multiplex PCR; TCRdb's version includes in-frame clones alone and lacks a portion of them. The table includes approximately 50,000 clones, around four fifths detected once. The clonotype originates from a man aged 65-85 years with urothelial cancer. The gene calls are TRBV2 and TRBJ2-7, with D hard to call. This specimen was PBMCs, taken around atezolizumab (anti-PD-L1) treatment. In nucleotides, the CDR3 is TGTGCCAGCAGTGAAGAGTTATTGAGTTTCAAGCAGTACTTC. This gives the protein CASSEELLSFKQYF.